These 9 T cell receptor beta chains share one sample of origin, sequenced in a study of blood T cell repertoires in COVID-19. The table came from immunoSEQ multiplex PCR; TCRdb's copy has only in-frame clones and leaves some out. The sample records about 150,000 clones, 80% being singletons. Sample: peripheral blood. The receptors shown here come from a man between 60 and 75 years old with acute or convalescent COVID-19.

The chain carries TRBV3-1 (or the pseudogene TRBV3-2) and TRBJ1-4, with a tentative D call TRBD1 (5 bases). This CDR3 contains 20 residues. Per the germline V gene, CDR1 is LGHDT and CDR2 is YNNKEL (reference sequence). Trimming stripped 0 bases from V and 7 bases from J, with 27 bases between. The CDR3 DNA sequence: TGTGCCAGCAGCCAAGAGATACAGGAATTACGCGCGTCCGCGCGTGAAAAACTGTTTTTT. Its translation: CASSQEIQELRASAREKLFF.

The chain recombines TRBV18 with TRBJ1-1; no clear D. CDR1 is KGHSH and CDR2 is LQKENI in the germline V gene. Trimming removed 0 bases from V and 1 base from J, with 6 bases in between. The CDR3 is made up of 14 amino acids. Here the CDR3 DNA reads TGTGCCAGCTCACCACCGAACAGGAACACTGAAGCTTTCTTT. Translating gives CASSPPNRNTEAFF.

The chain employs TRBV28 and TRBJ1-3; D not certain. The CDR3 loop spans 14 amino acids. The V end lost 0 bases, the J end lost 9 bases, and 12 bases lay between the germline ends. Germline V gene lookup returns CDR1 MDHEN and CDR2 SYDVKM. DNA for the CDR3: TGTGCCAGCAGTTTATGGGAGGAATCCCTCACCATATATTTT. Translating gives CASSLWEESLTIYF.

The chain carries TRBV5-6 and TRBJ1-6; D uncertain. CDR1 and CDR2 (germline): SGHDT, YYEEEE. CDR3 length equals 12 residues. Trimming removed 3 bases from V and 7 bases from J, with 5 bases in between. The CDR3 loop is CASSYGNSPLHF. The CDR3 nucleotides are TGTGCCAGCAGCTACGGGAATTCACCCCTCCACTTT.

The chain joins TRBV6-2 or TRBV6-3 to TRBJ2-7; 13 nucleotides agree with TRBD2. J gave up 5 bases and V 5 bases, and 15 bases lay outside the gene matches. Germline-derived CDR1 and CDR2 are MNHEY and SVGEGT. This CDR3 has 18 residues. The DNA for the CDR3 is TGTGCCAGCAGTATAACTAGCGGGAGGGCCAGTGTAACCCACGAGCAGTACTTC. Translating it yields CASSITSGRASVTHEQYF.

The chain links TRBV18 to TRBJ2-2; possibly TRBD1 for D (6 bases). Germline assignment: CDR1 KGHSH and CDR2 LQKENI. This CDR3 region has 16 residues. With 3 bases removed from V and 4 bases from J, the gap between germline ends came to 15 bases. In DNA form, the CDR3 reads TGTGCCAGCTCACCTACGCAGGGGACGACCACCGGGGAGCTGTTTTTT. It yields the protein CASSPTQGTTTGELFF.

This chain connects TRBV9 to TRBJ1-4, with 9 positions matching TRBD1. Germline CDR1 SGDLS, CDR2 YYNGEE. Trimming took 3 bases from V and 10 from J; bases not matched to a gene: 10. This CDR3 spans 15 amino acids. The CDR3 sequence: CASSEEGQGVVKLFF. The CDR3 DNA follows: TGTGCCAGCAGCGAGGAGGGACAGGGCGTTGTAAAACTGTTTTTT.

This sequence joins TRBV10-3 and TRBJ2-6; 7 positions match TRBD2. With V trimmed by 8 bases and J by 4 bases, 11 bases remained unmatched. CDR3 length: 16 residues. The germline V gene encodes CDR1 ENHRY and CDR2 SYGVKD. The CDR3, as DNA: TGTGCCATCGCCGGGACTATAACCCCGGGGGCCAACGTCCTGACTTTC. Its translation: CAIAGTITPGANVLTF.

J is TRBJ2-1 and V is TRBV5-4, with a tentative D call TRBD2 (6 bases). Germline V gives CDR1 SGHNT, CDR2 YYREEE (reference sequence). The CDR3 totals 14 residues. Trimming removed 0 bases from V and 4 bases from J, with 8 bases in between. The CDR3 sequence is CASSLGGGYNEQFF. DNA of the CDR3: TGTGCCAGCAGCTTGGGAGGAGGGTACAATGAGCAGTTCTTC.